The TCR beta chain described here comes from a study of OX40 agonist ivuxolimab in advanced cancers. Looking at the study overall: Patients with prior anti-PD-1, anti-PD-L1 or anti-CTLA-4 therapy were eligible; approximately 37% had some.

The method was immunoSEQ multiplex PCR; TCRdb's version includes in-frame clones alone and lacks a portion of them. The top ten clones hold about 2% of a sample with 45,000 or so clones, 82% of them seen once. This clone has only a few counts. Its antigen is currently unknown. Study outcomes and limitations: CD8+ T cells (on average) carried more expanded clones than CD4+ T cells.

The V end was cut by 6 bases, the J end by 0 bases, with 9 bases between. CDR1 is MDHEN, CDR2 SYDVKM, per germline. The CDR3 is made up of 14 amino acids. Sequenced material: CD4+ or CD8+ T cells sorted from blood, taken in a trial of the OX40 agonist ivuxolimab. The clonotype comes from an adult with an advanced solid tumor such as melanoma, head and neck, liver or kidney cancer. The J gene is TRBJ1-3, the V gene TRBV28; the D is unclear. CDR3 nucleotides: TGTGCCAGCAGGCCGAGGTTCTCTGGAAACACCATATATTTT. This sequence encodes CASRPRFSGNTIYF.